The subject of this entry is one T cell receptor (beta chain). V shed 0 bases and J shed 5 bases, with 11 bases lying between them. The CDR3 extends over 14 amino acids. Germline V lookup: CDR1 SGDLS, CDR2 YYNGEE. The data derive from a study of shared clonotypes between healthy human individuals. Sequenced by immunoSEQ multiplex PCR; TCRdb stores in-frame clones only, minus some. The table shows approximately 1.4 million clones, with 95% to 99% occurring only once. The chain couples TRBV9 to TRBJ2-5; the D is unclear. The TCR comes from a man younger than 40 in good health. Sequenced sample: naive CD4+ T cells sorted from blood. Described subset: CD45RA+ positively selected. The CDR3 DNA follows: TGTGCCAGCAGCGTAGACCCGACTGGGGAGACCCAGTACTTC. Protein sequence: CASSVDPTGETQYF.